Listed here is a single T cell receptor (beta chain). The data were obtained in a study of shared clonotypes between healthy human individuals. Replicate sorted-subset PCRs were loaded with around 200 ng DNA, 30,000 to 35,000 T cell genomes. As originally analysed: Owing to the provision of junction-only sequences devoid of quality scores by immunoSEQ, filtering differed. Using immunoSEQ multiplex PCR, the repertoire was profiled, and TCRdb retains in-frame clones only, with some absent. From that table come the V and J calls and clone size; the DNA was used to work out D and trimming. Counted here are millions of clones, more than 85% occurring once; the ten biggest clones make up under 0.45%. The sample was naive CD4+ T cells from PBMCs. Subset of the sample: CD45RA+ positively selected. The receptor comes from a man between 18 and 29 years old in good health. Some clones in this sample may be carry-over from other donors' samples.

CDR3 nucleotide sequence: TGTGCCAGCAGCCAGGGTCAAGGCGAGCAGTACTTC. This codes for CASSQGQGEQYF. V usage is TRBV6-5 and J usage is TRBJ2-7, with D possibly TRBD1 on 5 matching bases. Germline values: CDR1 MNHEY, CDR2 SVGAGI. This CDR3 has 12 amino acids. Deletions cut 6 bases from V and 6 bases from J, with 12 bases between.